This T cell receptor (beta chain) was observed in a study of shared clonotypes between healthy human individuals. Repertoires were generated with immunoSEQ multiplex PCR, while TCRdb's copy carries only in-frame clones and drops some. The sample lists some 1,100,000 clones, around 82% occurring once. From CD4+ cells came CD45RA+ naive and CD45RA-negative memory subsets. The CDR3 length is 16 residues. Germline CDR1 LNHDA, CDR2 SQIVND (reference sequence). The V end lost 5 bases, the J end lost 2 bases, and 17 bases lay between the germline ends. Concerning this clone itself: Its target is unknown.

Study findings and constraints: In the sorted subsets, rarefaction showed sequencing was incomplete despite large depth. When compared with the clonotypes that were shared by all four sorted-subset donors, the non-shared clonotypes turned out to have lower generation probabilities. Only blood was sampled, and tissue TCR repertoires likely differ from blood ones.

The receptor was derived from a man aged 18 to 30 in good health. Some clones in this sample may be carry-over from other donors' samples. The V gene is TRBV19, the J gene TRBJ2-3, with D possibly being TRBD2 (6 bases). Sequences were obtained from memory CD4+ T cells from PBMCs. The sample's subset: CD45RA-negative fraction. CDR3 coding DNA: TGTGCCAGTAGTTCCTCGTGGCGGGATAACACAGATACGCAGTATTTT. Translating gives CASSSSWRDNTDTQYF.